The entry below describes one T cell receptor beta chain. As yet, its antigen is unknown. This specimen belongs to a study of cytotoxic CD8 clonotypes in ibrutinib-treated CLL. Study outcomes and limitations: Collection times varied between progressing and sustained-remission patients.

Clones were sequenced by immunoSEQ multiplex PCR, and TCRdb holds only the in-frame ones, with some missing. The table has approximately 170,000 clones, roughly 88% seen once. Here the sequenced sample was PBMCs, taken at disease progression, from a patient treated with ibrutinib. This sequence was found in a human donor with chronic lymphocytic leukemia.

The CDR3 region is CASSLEGTSGNTIYF. CDR3 nucleotide sequence: TGTGCCAGCAGCTTAGAGGGAACCTCTGGAAACACCATATATTTT. The chain uses TRBV7-9 and TRBJ1-3; D is unclear. Germline lookup yields CDR1 SEHNR and CDR2 FQNEAQ (reference sequence). The CDR3 has 15 residues. The ends were cut back, 1 base at V and 0 bases at J, with 7 bases in the middle.